The 9 T cell receptor beta chains given below trace back to one sample, sequenced in a study of cytomegalovirus exposure and HLA in healthy donors. PCR was performed using 60 Vbeta and 13 Jbeta primers. This table comes from immunoSEQ multiplex PCR, and its TCRdb copy is limited to in-frame clones, with some not included. The table records about 83,000 clones, 70% to 75% of them present only once. Sequenced material: PBMCs. These receptor sequences come from a man in his 60s in good health and CMV-seronegative.

The chain recombines TRBV19 with TRBJ1-5, with D perhaps TRBD1 (6 bases). CDR1 LNHDA and CDR2 SQIVND come from the germline V gene (reference sequence). The CDR3 covers 15 residues. Trimming pared 1 base from V and 5 bases from J, leaving 12 bases between. CDR3 DNA: TGTGCCAGTAGTATAGTTACAGGGAAGTATCAGCCCCAGCATTTT. Translation: CASSIVTGKYQPQHF.

The genes are TRBV9 and TRBJ1-1, with 9 bases fitting TRBD1. CDR1 is SGDLS, CDR2 YYNGEE, per germline. Trimming removed 3 bases from V and 5 bases from J; junction bases left unmatched: 8. The CDR3 runs 15 residues. Here the CDR3 DNA reads TGTGCCAGCAGCGGATTACAGGGGGCGAGGACTGAAGCTTTCTTT. Translated, it gives CASSGLQGARTEAFF.

The V and J genes are TRBV25-1 and TRBJ1-1; D ambiguous. V shed 1 base and J shed 2 bases, with 11 bases lying between them. This CDR3 spans 15 amino acids. In germline, CDR1 is MGHDK, CDR2 SYGVNS. The CDR3 coding sequence is TGTGCCAGCAGTGAATTCCAAGAGGAAAACACTGAAGCTTTCTTT. As protein: CASSEFQEENTEAFF.

This sequence joins TRBV19 and TRBJ2-1; tentative D call: TRBD1 (5 bases). This CDR3 spans 13 amino acids. Trimming cost V 3 bases and J 3 bases, with 6 bases left between them. Germline V gives CDR1 LNHDA, CDR2 SQIVND (reference sequence). This CDR3 is CASSIRDYNEQFF. DNA of the CDR3: TGTGCCAGTAGTATCAGGGACTACAATGAGCAGTTCTTC.

Written as DNA, the CDR3 is TGTGCCAGCAGTTTCAGCAGGGGCGAGCAGTACTTC. It codes for CASSFSRGEQYF. The chain is built from TRBV6-5 and TRBJ2-7; D might be TRBD1 (6 bases). Between the trimmed V and J ends, which lost 4 bases and 6 bases, there was a span of 10 bases. The CDR3 contains 12 residues. Per germline, CDR1 MNHEY and CDR2 SVGAGI.

This chain connects TRBV30 to TRBJ1-4, with 8 bases lining up with TRBD1. CDR3 length: 14 residues. V shed 3 bases, J shed 6 bases, and the junction held 6 bases outside the gene matches. Germline CDR1 is GTSNPN and CDR2 is SVGIG (reference sequence). The CDR3, as DNA: TGTGCCTGGAGGGCCGGGACAGGCGATGAAAAACTGTTTTTT. Translation gives CAWRAGTGDEKLFF.

This clone appeared once. The rearrangement joins TRBV4-1 to TRBJ2-7, with 7 bases identical to TRBD1. V shed 4 bases and J 0 bases; nucleotides not matched to a gene: 9. The CDR3 is 16 residues long. Germline V gene sequence: CDR1 MGHRA, CDR2 YSYEKL. The CDR3 DNA reads as TGCGCCAGCAGCCCCGGCCCCTACAGGGGCTCCTACGAGCAGTACTTC. Protein product: CASSPGPYRGSYEQYF.

The CDR3 loop is CATSSRNTEAFF. The CDR3 DNA reads TGTGCCACCTCGTCCAGGAACACTGAAGCTTTCTTT. This sequence joins TRBV19 and TRBJ1-1; the D is unclear. Trimming stripped 10 bases from V and 1 base from J, with 10 bases between. Germline CDR1 reads LNHDA; CDR2 reads SQIVND (reference sequence). CDR3 length equals 12 residues.

The chain has TRBV30 and TRBJ2-5; 12 nucleotides agree with TRBD1. From germline, CDR1 is GTSNPN and CDR2 SVGIG (reference sequence). V lost 5 bases, J lost 4 bases, and 5 bases stayed unmatched. The CDR3 has 14 amino acids. The CDR3 DNA reads as TGTGCCTGGGCCGGGACAGGGGGCACAGAGACCCAGTACTTC. Translated: CAWAGTGGTETQYF.